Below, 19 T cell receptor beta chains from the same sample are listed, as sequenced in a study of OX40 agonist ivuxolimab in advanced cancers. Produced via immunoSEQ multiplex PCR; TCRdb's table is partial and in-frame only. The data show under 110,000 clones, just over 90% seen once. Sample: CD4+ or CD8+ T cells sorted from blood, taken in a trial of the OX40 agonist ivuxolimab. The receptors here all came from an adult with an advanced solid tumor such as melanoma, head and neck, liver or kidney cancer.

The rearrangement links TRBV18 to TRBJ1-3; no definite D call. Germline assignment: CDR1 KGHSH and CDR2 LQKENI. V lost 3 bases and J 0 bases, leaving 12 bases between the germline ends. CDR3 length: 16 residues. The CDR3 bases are TGTGCCAGCTCACCTTCAGAAAGTAACTCTGGAAACACCATATATTTT. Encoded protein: CASSPSESNSGNTIYF.

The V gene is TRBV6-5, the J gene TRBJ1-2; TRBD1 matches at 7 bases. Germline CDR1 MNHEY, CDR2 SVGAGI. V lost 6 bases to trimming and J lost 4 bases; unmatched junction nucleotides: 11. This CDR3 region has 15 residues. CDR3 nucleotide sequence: TGTGCCAGCAGGCCCCGTACAGGGGCGCCCTATGGCTACACCTTC. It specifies CASRPRTGAPYGYTF.

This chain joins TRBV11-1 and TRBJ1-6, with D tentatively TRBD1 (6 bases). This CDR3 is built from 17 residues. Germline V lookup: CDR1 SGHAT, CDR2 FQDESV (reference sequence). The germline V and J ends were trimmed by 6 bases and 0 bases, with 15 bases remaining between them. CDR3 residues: CASRSDRSSSYNSPLHF. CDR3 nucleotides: TGTGCCAGCAGAAGCGACAGGAGTAGCTCCTATAATTCACCCCTCCACTTT.

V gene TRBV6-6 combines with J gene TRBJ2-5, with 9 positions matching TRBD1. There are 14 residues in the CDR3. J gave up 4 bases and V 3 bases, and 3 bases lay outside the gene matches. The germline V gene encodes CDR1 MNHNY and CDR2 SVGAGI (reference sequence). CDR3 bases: TGTGCCAGCAGTTATGGGACAGGGTCAGAGACCCAGTACTTC. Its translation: CASSYGTGSETQYF.

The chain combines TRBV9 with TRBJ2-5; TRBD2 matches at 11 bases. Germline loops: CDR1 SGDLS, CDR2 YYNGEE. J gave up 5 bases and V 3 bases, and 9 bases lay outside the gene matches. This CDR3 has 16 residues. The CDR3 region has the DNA TGTGCCAGCAGCGGGAGACTAGCGGGGTTGGGGGAGACCCAGTACTTC. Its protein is CASSGRLAGLGETQYF.

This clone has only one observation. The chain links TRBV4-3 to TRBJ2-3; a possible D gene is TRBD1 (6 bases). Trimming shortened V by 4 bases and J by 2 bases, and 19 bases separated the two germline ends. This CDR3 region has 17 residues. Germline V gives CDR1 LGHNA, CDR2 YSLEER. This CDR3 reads CASSPRTARINTDTQYF. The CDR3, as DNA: TGCGCCAGCAGCCCCAGGACAGCAAGAATAAACACAGATACGCAGTATTTT.

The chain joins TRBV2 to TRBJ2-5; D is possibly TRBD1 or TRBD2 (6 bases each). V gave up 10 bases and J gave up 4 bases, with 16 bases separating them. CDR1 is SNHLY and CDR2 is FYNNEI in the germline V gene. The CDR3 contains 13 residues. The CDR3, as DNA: TGTGCCACCTATCGAGGGGGAGGAGAGACCCAGTACTTC. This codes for CATYRGGGETQYF.

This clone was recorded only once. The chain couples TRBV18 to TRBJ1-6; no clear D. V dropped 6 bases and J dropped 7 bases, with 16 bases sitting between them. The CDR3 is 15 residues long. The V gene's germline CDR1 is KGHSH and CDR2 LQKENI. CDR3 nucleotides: TGTGCCAGCTCCACGATAGACGGTCGAAATTCACCCCTCCACTTT. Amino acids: CASSTIDGRNSPLHF.

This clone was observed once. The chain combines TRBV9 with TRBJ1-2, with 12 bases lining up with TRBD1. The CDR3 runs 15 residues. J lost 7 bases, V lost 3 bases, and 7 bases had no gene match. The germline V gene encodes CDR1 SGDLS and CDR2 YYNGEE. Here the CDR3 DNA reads TGTGCCAGCAGCGCGGGACAGGGGGCGCAGAGTGGCTACACCTTC. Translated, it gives CASSAGQGAQSGYTF.

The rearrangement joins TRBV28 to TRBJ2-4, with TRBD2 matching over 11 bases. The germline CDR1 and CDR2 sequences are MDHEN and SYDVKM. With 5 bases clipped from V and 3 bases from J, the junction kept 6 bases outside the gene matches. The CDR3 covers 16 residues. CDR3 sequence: CASSSSGGVSKNIQYF. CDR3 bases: TGTGCCAGCAGTAGTAGCGGGGGGGTTAGCAAAAACATTCAGTACTTC.

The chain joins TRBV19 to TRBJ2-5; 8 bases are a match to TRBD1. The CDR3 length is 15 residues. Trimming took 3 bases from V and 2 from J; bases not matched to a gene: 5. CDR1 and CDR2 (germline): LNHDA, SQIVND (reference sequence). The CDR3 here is CASSIRTGKQETQYF. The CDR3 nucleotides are TGTGCCAGTAGTATCCGGACAGGGAAACAAGAGACCCAGTACTTC.

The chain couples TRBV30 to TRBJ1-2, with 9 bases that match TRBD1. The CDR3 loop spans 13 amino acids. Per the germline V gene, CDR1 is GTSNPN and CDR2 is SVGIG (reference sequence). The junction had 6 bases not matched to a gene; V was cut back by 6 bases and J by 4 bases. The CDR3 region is CACTGGDSYGYTF. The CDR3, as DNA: TGTGCCTGTACAGGGGGCGACTCCTATGGCTACACCTTC. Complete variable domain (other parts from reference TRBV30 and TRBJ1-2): SQTIHQWPATLVQPVGSPLSLECTVEGTSNPNLYWYRQAAGRGLQLLFYSVGIGQISSEVPQNLSASRPQDRQFILSSKKLLLSDSGFYLCACTGGDSYGYTFGSGTRLTVV.

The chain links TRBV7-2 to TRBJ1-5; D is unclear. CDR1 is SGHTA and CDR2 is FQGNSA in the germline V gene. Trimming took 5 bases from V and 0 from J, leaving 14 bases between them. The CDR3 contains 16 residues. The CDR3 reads CASSTDGSNSNQPQHF. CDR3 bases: TGTGCCAGCAGCACCGACGGGAGTAATAGCAATCAGCCCCAGCATTTT.

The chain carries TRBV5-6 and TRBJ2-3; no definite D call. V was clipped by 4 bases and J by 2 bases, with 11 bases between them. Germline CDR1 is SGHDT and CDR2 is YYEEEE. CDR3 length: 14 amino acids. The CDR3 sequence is CASSLLASTDTQYF. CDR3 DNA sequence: TGTGCCAGCAGCCTCCTCGCTTCCACAGATACGCAGTATTTT.

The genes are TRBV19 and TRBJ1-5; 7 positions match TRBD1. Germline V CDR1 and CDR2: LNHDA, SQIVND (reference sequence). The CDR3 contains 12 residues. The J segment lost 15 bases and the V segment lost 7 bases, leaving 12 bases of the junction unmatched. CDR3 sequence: CASTRDDRARHF. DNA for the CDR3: TGTGCCAGTACGCGAGACGACAGGGCCAGGCATTTT.

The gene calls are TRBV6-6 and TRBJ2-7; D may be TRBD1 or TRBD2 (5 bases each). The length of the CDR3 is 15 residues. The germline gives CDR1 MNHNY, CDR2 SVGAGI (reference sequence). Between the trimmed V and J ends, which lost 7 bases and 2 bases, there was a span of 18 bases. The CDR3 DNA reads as TGTGCCAGCACCCCCTTTCACGGGGCGGCCTACGAGCAGTACTTC. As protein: CASTPFHGAAYEQYF.

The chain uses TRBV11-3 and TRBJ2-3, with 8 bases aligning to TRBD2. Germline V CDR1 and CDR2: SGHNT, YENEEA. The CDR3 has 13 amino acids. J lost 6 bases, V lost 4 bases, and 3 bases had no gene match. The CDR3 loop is CASSSSGGDTQYF. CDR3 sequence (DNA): TGTGCCAGCAGCTCCAGCGGGGGCGATACGCAGTATTTT. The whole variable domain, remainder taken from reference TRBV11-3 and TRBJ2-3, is EAGVVQSPRYKIIEKKQPVAFWCNPISGHNTLYWYLQNLGQGPELLIRYENEEAVDDSQLPKDRFSAERLKGVDSTLKIQPAELGDSAVYLCASSSSGGDTQYFGPGTRLTVL.

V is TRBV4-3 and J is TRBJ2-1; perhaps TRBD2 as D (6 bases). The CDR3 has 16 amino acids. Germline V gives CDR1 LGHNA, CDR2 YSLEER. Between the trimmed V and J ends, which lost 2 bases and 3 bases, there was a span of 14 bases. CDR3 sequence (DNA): TGCGCCAGCAGCCAAAATCCTAGCGCCAACTACAATGAGCAGTTCTTC. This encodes CASSQNPSANYNEQFF.

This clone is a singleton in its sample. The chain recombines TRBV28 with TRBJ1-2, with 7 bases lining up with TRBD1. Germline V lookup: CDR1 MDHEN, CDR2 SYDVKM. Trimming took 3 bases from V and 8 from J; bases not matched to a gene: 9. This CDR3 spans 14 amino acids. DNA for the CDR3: TGTGCCAGCAGTTTGATGACAGGGCCCAACGGCTACACCTTC. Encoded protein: CASSLMTGPNGYTF.